Below, 30 T cell receptor beta chains from the same sample are listed, as sequenced in a study of T-cell memory formation after mild COVID-19. TCRdb fed the 5' RACE reads into MiXCR, producing one record per CDR3 protein. In the table there are about 150,000 distinct CDR3 sequences, 14% of which are singletons. The source material was PBMCs or a T cell subset sorted from them (not recorded which). The receptors come from an adult woman who had mild COVID-19 (a few samples of this study predate the infection). Cell type and time point are not known.

The chain employs TRBV18 and TRBJ2-7; TRBD1 is a possible D gene (6 bases). Trimming took off 6 bases at V and 3 bases at J, with 12 bases between the two ends. Germline V gene sequence: CDR1 KGHSH, CDR2 LQKENI. The CDR3 is 13 residues long. CDR3 DNA: TGTGCCAGCTCCCCGGGACACCGCTACGAGCAGTACTTC. This sequence encodes CASSPGHRYEQYF. The full variable domain, in which reference TRBV18 and TRBJ2-7 provide the parts outside the CDR3, is NAGVMQNPRHLVRRRGQEARLRCSPMKGHSHVYWYRQLPEEGLKFMVYLQKENIIDESGMPKERFSAEFPKEGPSILRIQQVVRGDSAAYFCASSPGHRYEQYFGPGTRLTVT.

This chain connects TRBV7-2 to TRBJ2-7; tentative D call: TRBD1 (6 bases). CDR1 is SGHTA, CDR2 FQGNSA, per germline. The CDR3 contains 15 residues. Trimming cost V 1 base and J 0 bases, with 10 bases left between them. In DNA, the CDR3 is TGTGCCAGCAGCTTAGTCGGACAGCTCTCCTACGAGCAGTACTTC. It is translated as CASSLVGQLSYEQYF.

The rearrangement links TRBV19 to TRBJ2-1; unclear D gene. Germline values: CDR1 LNHDA, CDR2 SQIVND (reference sequence). CDR3 length: 17 residues. V was shortened by 2 bases and J by 5 bases, with 19 bases between the two germline ends. The CDR3: CASSITAATRIDNEQFF. The DNA for the CDR3 is TGTGCCAGTAGTATAACCGCAGCGACCCGGATTGACAATGAGCAGTTCTTC.

The chain joins TRBV14 to TRBJ2-1, with D uncertain. V lost 4 bases, J lost 4 bases, and 20 bases lay in between. This CDR3 is 17 amino acids long. Germline V lookup: CDR1 SGHDN, CDR2 FVKESK. In DNA, the CDR3 is TGTGCCAGCAGCCGCGACCCCCGAAGGTTCGGGTACAATGAGCAGTTCTTC. Encoded protein: CASSRDPRRFGYNEQFF.

The table lists this clonotype with a few counts. The CDR3 loop is CASSLFGASVTGELFF. DNA of the CDR3: TGTGCCAGCAGCTTATTTGGGGCTAGCGTAACCGGGGAGCTGTTTTTT. The chain employs TRBV7-8 and TRBJ2-2, with D possibly matching TRBD2 (6 bases). Trimming took 2 bases from V and 5 from J, leaving 15 bases between them. Germline CDR1 reads SGHVS; CDR2 reads FQNEAQ. CDR3 length: 16 residues.

This clonotype was seen a few times. The genes are TRBV29-1 and TRBJ1-1, with D possibly being TRBD1 (5 bases). This CDR3 is built from 13 residues. The V end was cut by 6 bases, the J end by 1 base, with 12 bases between. Germline V gives CDR1 SQVTM, CDR2 ANQGSEA. The CDR3 coding sequence is TGCAGCGTCGCGGGACTCTCGAACACTGAAGCTTTCTTT. Residues: CSVAGLSNTEAFF.

This chain links TRBV7-2 with TRBJ2-3; 8 bases agree with TRBD2. Germline V gene data show CDR1 as SGHTA and CDR2 as FQGNSA. V trimming: 4 bases; J trimming: 6 bases; junction bases outside the gene matches: 12. The CDR3 has 16 residues. As DNA, the CDR3 is TGTGCCAGCAGCTCACTAGCGGATACTATAGAGGATACGCAGTATTTT. Encoded protein: CASSSLADTIEDTQYF.

In this sample, this clonotype turned up many times. The chain is built from TRBV20-1 and TRBJ2-3; 9 nucleotides match TRBD2. The CDR3 runs to 16 residues. Germline CDR1 and CDR2: DFQATT and SNEGSKA (reference sequence). V was pared by 0 bases and J by 4 bases, with 8 bases of the junction left unmatched. Here the CDR3 reads CSARDLAGGASDTQYF. For the CDR3, the DNA is TGCAGTGCTAGAGATCTGGCGGGGGGGGCCTCAGATACGCAGTATTTT.

The V and J genes are TRBV9 and TRBJ2-1; no reliable D call. Germline lookup yields CDR1 SGDLS and CDR2 YYNGEE. V lost 2 bases to trimming and J lost 3 bases, with 12 bases between them. This CDR3 has 15 residues. The CDR3 DNA reads TGTGCCAGCAGCGTTTCGTTTCAGTACTACAATGAGCAGTTCTTC. It specifies CASSVSFQYYNEQFF. The full variable domain, in which reference TRBV9 and TRBJ2-1 provide the parts outside the CDR3, is DSGVTQTPKHLITATGQRVTLRCSPRSGDLSVYWYQQSLDQGLQFLIQYYNGEERAKGNILERFSAQQFPDLHSELNLSSLELGDSALYFCASSVSFQYYNEQFFGPGTRLTVL.

The genes are TRBV5-1 and TRBJ1-2; a weak D match, TRBD1 (5 bases). The V gene lost 0 bases and the J gene lost 10 bases, with 16 bases spanning the gap. Per germline, CDR1 SGHRS and CDR2 YFSETQ. This CDR3 comprises 14 residues. For the CDR3, the DNA is TGCGCCAGCAGCTTGGCTCAGGGTTTCGATGTCTACACCTTC. Translating gives CASSLAQGFDVYTF.

This clonotype was counted between two and nine times. The rearrangement joins TRBV6-6 to TRBJ2-1, with 16 bases that match TRBD2. CDR1 is MNHNY, CDR2 SVGAGI, per germline (reference sequence). The CDR3 has 18 amino acids. The trim removed 6 bases at V and 2 bases at J, leaving 7 bases unmatched. In DNA, the CDR3 is TGTGCCAGCAGACCCGGGACTAGCGGGAGGGCTCCCTACAATGAGCAGTTCTTC. Translated: CASRPGTSGRAPYNEQFF.

Details on this clonotype: A much larger clone differs from this one at a single base, so this may be a read error. The chain uses TRBV11-2 and TRBJ2-7, with TRBD2 as a possible D gene (6 bases). The CDR3 is 15 residues long. The V and J ends lost 5 bases and 7 bases respectively, with 21 bases between them. Germline V gives CDR1 SGHAT, CDR2 FQNNGV. In DNA form, the CDR3 reads TGTGCCAGCAGCACCAACCGGGACTTCGAGTGGGAGCAGTACTTC. Translating it yields CASSTNRDFEWEQYF.

This clonotype has a handful of counts. The chain links TRBV24-1 to TRBJ2-1, with D unclear. Trimming shortened V by 3 bases and J by 8 bases, and 7 bases separated the two germline ends. CDR1 is KGHDR, CDR2 SFDVKD, per germline. The CDR3 is 12 residues long. The CDR3 region is CATSDTTHEQFF. DNA for the CDR3: TGTGCCACCAGTGATACGACTCATGAGCAGTTCTTC.

The chain joins TRBV5-1 to TRBJ2-2; 10 bases line up with TRBD1. The CDR3 length is 15 residues. CDR1 is SGHRS, CDR2 YFSETQ, per germline. With 3 bases clipped from V and 6 bases from J, the junction kept 5 bases outside the gene matches. DNA of the CDR3: TGCGCCAGCAGCTCGAGACAGGGGGCGGCCGGGGAGCTGTTTTTT. Translated: CASSSRQGAAGELFF.

This rearrangement joins TRBV6-5 to TRBJ2-1, with 9 bases aligning to TRBD2. Trimming cost V 0 bases and J 8 bases; bases outside gene matches: 2. The germline V gene encodes CDR1 MNHEY and CDR2 SVGAGI. This CDR3 spans 14 amino acids. The chain's CDR3 is CASSYSGTSYEQFF. The CDR3 coding sequence is TGTGCCAGCAGTTACTCCGGGACTAGCTATGAGCAGTTCTTC.

The table lists this clonotype with a few counts. This chain links TRBV9 with TRBJ2-1; 9 bases agree with TRBD2. V lost 0 bases to trimming and J lost 7 bases; unmatched junction nucleotides: 5. Germline CDR1 and CDR2: SGDLS and YYNGEE. This CDR3 region has 15 residues. CDR3 sequence reads: CASSVAGTSSNEQFF. For the CDR3, the DNA is TGTGCCAGCAGCGTAGCAGGGACTAGCTCGAATGAGCAGTTCTTC. Drawing the rest from reference TRBV9 and TRBJ2-1, the complete variable domain is DSGVTQTPKHLITATGQRVTLRCSPRSGDLSVYWYQQSLDQGLQFLIQYYNGEERAKGNILERFSAQQFPDLHSELNLSSLELGDSALYFCASSVAGTSSNEQFFGPGTRLTVL.

The chain employs TRBV7-2 and TRBJ2-3, with a tentative D call TRBD2 (6 bases). With 3 bases removed from V and 5 bases from J, the gap between germline ends came to 12 bases. The germline V gene has CDR1 SGHTA and CDR2 FQGNSA. This CDR3 has 14 amino acids. In DNA form, the CDR3 reads TGTGCCAGCAGCTTTAGCGGTGGGGTAGATACGCAGTATTTT. This codes for CASSFSGGVDTQYF.

The chain recombines TRBV5-1 with TRBJ1-6; D perhaps matches TRBD1 (5 bases). Trimming cost V 1 base and J 7 bases, with 12 bases left between them. CDR3 size: 15 residues. Looked up from germline, CDR1 is SGHRS and CDR2 is YFSETQ. The CDR3: CASSLSAGLNSPLHF. The CDR3 DNA follows: TGCGCCAGCAGCTTGTCGGCAGGGCTAAATTCACCCCTCCACTTT.

The V gene is TRBV29-1, the J gene TRBJ1-1, with D possibly matching TRBD1 (5 bases). Germline V lookup: CDR1 SQVTM, CDR2 ANQGSEA. Trimming shortened V by 4 bases and J by 0 bases, and 15 bases separated the two germline ends. The CDR3 is made up of 15 amino acids. The CDR3 DNA is TGCAGCGTTGGAGGCCTGACAGACCTGAACACTGAAGCTTTCTTT. Residues: CSVGGLTDLNTEAFF.

V is TRBV12-3 or TRBV12-4 and J is TRBJ2-5, with TRBD2 matching 12 bases. This CDR3 is built from 16 residues. V dropped 5 bases and J dropped 6; count of bases not matched to a gene: 10. In nucleotides, the CDR3 is TGTGCCAGCAGTCCTGGACTAGCGGGAAGTGAAAAGACCCAGTACTTC. Amino acid sequence: CASSPGLAGSEKTQYF.

Only a few counts were recorded for this clonotype. The V gene is TRBV27, the J gene TRBJ1-6; a weak D match, TRBD1 (6 bases). In germline, CDR1 is MNHEY, CDR2 SMNVEV (reference sequence). The CDR3 is 13 amino acids. V dropped 7 bases and J dropped 6 bases, with 10 bases sitting between them. Here the CDR3 reads CASKGGGNSPLHF. CDR3 DNA: TGTGCCAGCAAAGGGGGAGGTAATTCACCCCTCCACTTT.

The chain recombines TRBV7-8 with TRBJ1-1; D unresolved. The CDR3 length is 17 residues. Germline V CDR1 and CDR2: SGHVS, FQNEAQ. V lost 2 bases and J 5 bases, leaving 21 bases between the germline ends. The CDR3 DNA reads TGTGCCAGCAGCTTAAACGGGAGGGTGGGGATACGGACTGAAGCTTTCTTT. Amino acids: CASSLNGRVGIRTEAFF. The full variable domain, its missing parts supplied by reference TRBV7-8 and TRBJ1-1, is GAGVSQSPRYKVAKRGQDVALRCDPISGHVSLFWYQQALGQGPEFLTYFQNEAQLDKSGLPSDRFFAERPEGSVSTLKIQRTQQEDSAVYLCASSLNGRVGIRTEAFFGQGTRLTVV.

This clonotype was seen a few times. The chain employs TRBV5-1 and TRBJ2-7; weak D call: TRBD1 (6 bases). Trimming took 7 bases from V and 3 from J, leaving 8 bases between them. The CDR3 is 11 amino acids. Germline V lookup: CDR1 SGHRS, CDR2 YFSETQ. Here the CDR3 DNA reads TGCGCCAGCCAACAGGGCTACGAGCAGTACTTC. It is translated as CASQQGYEQYF.

The chain links TRBV19 to TRBJ2-2; D call uncertain. CDR3 length: 12 amino acids. Per germline, CDR1 LNHDA and CDR2 SQIVND (reference sequence). V lost 4 bases, J lost 5 bases, and 5 bases lay in between. The CDR3 DNA sequence: TGTGCCAGTAGTACCCTAACCGGGGAGCTGTTTTTT. It codes for CASSTLTGELFF.

V gene TRBV24-1 combines with J gene TRBJ2-2; D remains unclear. V was trimmed by 4 bases and J by 8 bases, leaving 13 bases between them. CDR1 KGHDR and CDR2 SFDVKD come from the germline V gene. The CDR3 contains 14 residues. The CDR3 DNA sequence: TGTGCCACCAGTGAACCGACCCCGACTGGGGAGCTGTTTTTT. Its translation: CATSEPTPTGELFF.

This clonotype was detected only a few times. CDR3 loop: CASSQGTGGELFF. Here the CDR3 DNA reads TGTGCCAGCAGCCAAGGAACTGGAGGGGAGCTGTTTTTT. V and J are TRBV3-1 and TRBJ2-2; no reliable D call. V lost 1 base and J 8 bases, leaving 8 bases between the germline ends. Germline CDR1 and CDR2: LGHDT and YNNKEL (reference sequence). The length of the CDR3 is 13 residues.

The V and J genes are TRBV12-3 or TRBV12-4 and TRBJ1-1, with no clear D. The CDR3 covers 14 residues. Deletions cut 3 bases from V and 0 bases from J, with 8 bases between. CDR3 residues: CASSFGEMNTEAFF. The CDR3 DNA reads as TGTGCCAGCAGTTTTGGGGAAATGAACACTGAAGCTTTCTTT.

This clonotype was picked up a small number of times. The CDR3, as DNA: TGCGCCAGCAGCTTGGGGACTAGCGTTACGTACCAAGAGACCCAGTACTTC. Protein product: CASSLGTSVTYQETQYF. This sequence joins TRBV5-1 and TRBJ2-5; 9 nucleotides match TRBD2. Losses at the gene ends were 0 bases for V and 0 bases for J; bases not matched to a gene: 6. CDR3 length equals 17 residues. Germline assignment: CDR1 SGHRS and CDR2 YFSETQ.

The CDR3 is CASSSTQGASTEAFF. The CDR3 DNA reads as TGCGCCAGCAGCTCCACACAGGGGGCGTCCACTGAAGCTTTCTTT. The V gene is TRBV5-1, the J gene TRBJ1-1; 9 bases fit TRBD1. Trimming took 3 bases from V and 4 from J; bases not matched to a gene: 7. The CDR3 has 15 amino acids. Germline assignment: CDR1 SGHRS and CDR2 YFSETQ.

This chain links TRBV11-2 with TRBJ2-6, with a possible D match to TRBD1 (6 bases). The V and J ends lost 1 base and 3 bases respectively, with 13 bases between them. This CDR3 comprises 17 residues. CDR1 is SGHAT and CDR2 is FQNNGV in the germline V gene. The CDR3 DNA sequence: TGTGCCAGCAGCTTAGGTCAGGGGTTCGGTGGGGCCAACGTCCTGACTTTC. It codes for CASSLGQGFGGANVLTF. The entire variable domain, with the rest obtained from reference TRBV11-2 and TRBJ2-6, is as follows: EAGVAQSPRYKIIEKRQSVAFWCNPISGHATLYWYQQILGQGPKLLIQFQNNGVVDDSQLPKDRFSAERLKGVDSTLKIQPAKLEDSAVYLCASSLGQGFGGANVLTFGAGSRLTVL.